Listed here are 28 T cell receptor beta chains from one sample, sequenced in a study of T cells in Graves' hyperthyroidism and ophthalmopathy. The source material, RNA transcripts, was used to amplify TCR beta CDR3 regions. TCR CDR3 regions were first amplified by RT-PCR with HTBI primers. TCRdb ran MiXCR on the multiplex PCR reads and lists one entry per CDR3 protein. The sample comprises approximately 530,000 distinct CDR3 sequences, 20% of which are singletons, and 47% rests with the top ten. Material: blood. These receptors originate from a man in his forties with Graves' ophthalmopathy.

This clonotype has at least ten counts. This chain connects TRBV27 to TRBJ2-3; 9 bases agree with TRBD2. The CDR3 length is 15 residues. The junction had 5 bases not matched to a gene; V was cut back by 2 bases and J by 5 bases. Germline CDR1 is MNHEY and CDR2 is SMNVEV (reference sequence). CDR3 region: CASSLGGGGGDTQYF. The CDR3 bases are TGTGCCAGCAGTTTAGGTGGCGGGGGGGGAGATACGCAGTATTTT.

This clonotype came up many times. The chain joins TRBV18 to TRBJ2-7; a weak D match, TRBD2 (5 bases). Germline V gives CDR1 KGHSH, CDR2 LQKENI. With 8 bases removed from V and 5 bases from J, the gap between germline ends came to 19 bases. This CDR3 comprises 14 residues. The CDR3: CASASPKGRDEQYF. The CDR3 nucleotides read TGTGCCAGCGCTAGCCCCAAGGGAAGGGACGAGCAGTACTTC.

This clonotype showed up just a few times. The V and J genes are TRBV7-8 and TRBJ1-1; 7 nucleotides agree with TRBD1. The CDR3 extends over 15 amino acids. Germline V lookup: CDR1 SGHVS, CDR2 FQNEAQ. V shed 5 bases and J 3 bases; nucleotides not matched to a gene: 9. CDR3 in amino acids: CASSTLQGRYTEAFF. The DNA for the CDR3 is TGTGCCAGCAGCACATTACAGGGGAGGTACACTGAAGCTTTCTTT.

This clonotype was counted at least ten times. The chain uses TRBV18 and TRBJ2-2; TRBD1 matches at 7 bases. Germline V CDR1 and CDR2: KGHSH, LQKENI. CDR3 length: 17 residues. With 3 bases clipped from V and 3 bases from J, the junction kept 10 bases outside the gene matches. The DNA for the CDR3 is TGTGCCAGCTCACCCTCCAAGACAGGGCGCTACACCGGGGAGCTGTTTTTT. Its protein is CASSPSKTGRYTGELFF.

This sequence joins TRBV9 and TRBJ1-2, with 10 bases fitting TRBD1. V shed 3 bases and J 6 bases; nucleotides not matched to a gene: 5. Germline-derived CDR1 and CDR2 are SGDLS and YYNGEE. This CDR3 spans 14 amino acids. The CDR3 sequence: CASSGRTGGNGYTF. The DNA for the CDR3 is TGTGCCAGCAGCGGTAGGACAGGGGGAAATGGCTACACCTTC.

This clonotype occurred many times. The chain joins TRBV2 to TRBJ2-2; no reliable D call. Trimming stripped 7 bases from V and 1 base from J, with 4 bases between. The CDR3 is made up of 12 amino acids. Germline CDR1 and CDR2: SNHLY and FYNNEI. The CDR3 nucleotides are TGTGCCAGCATGGAGAACACCGGGGAGCTGTTTTTT. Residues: CASMENTGELFF.

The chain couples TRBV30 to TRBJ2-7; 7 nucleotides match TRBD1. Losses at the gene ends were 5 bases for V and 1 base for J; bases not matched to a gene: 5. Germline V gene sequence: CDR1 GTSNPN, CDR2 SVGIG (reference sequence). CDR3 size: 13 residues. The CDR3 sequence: CAWSWDSSYEQYF. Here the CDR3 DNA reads TGTGCCTGGTCTTGGGACAGTTCCTACGAGCAGTACTTC.

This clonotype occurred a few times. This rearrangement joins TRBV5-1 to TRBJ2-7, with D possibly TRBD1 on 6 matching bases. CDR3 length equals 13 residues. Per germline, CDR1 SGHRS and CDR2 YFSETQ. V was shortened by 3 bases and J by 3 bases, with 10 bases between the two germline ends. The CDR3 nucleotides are TGCGCCAGCAGCTGGGACACTAGCTACGAGCAGTACTTC. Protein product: CASSWDTSYEQYF.

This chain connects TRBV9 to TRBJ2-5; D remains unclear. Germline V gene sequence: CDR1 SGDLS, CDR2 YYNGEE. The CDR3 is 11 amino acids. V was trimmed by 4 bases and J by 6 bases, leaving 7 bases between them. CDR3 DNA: TGTGCCAGCAGCAGGGAACAGACCCAGTACTTC. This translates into CASSREQTQYF.

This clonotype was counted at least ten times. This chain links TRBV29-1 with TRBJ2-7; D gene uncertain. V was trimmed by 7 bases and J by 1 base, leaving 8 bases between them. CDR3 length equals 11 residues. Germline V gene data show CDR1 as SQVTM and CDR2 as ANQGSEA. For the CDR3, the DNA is TGCAGCGCCCAGGAATCCTACGAGCAGTACTTC. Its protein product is CSAQESYEQYF.

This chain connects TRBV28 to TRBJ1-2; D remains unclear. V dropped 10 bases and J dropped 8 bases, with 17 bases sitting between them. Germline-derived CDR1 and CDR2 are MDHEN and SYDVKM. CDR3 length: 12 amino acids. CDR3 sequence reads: CAIPPVGRGYTF. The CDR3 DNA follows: TGTGCCATCCCGCCTGTAGGTAGGGGCTACACCTTC.

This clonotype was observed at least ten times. CDR3 nucleotide sequence: TGTGCCAGCAGTCCCTTGCCCAGCACACGTGAAGCTTTCTTT. Translation gives CASSPLPSTREAFF. J is TRBJ1-1 and V is TRBV2; D is unresolved. This CDR3 spans 14 amino acids. V gave up 5 bases and J gave up 7 bases, with 17 bases separating them. Germline CDR1 reads SNHLY; CDR2 reads FYNNEI.

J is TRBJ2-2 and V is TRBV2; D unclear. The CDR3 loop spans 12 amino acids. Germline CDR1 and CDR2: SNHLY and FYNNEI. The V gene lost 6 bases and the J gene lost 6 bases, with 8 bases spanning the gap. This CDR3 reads CASRAVAGELFF. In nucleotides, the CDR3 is TGTGCCAGCAGGGCAGTGGCCGGGGAGCTGTTTTTT.

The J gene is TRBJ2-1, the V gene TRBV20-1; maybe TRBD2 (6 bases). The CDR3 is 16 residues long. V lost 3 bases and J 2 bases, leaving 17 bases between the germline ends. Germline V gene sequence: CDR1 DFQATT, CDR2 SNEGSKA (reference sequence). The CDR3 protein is CSASKGLVITYNEQFF. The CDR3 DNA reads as TGCAGTGCTAGTAAGGGACTCGTCATCACCTACAATGAGCAGTTCTTC.

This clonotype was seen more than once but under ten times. The CDR3 region has the DNA TGTGCCAGCTCCCCGGCGTACGAGGGAGACGGCTACACCTTC. Its translation is CASSPAYEGDGYTF. The chain is built from TRBV18 and TRBJ1-2; no firm D call. The CDR3 has 14 amino acids. Trimming pared 6 bases from V and 8 bases from J, leaving 19 bases between. Germline assignment: CDR1 KGHSH and CDR2 LQKENI.

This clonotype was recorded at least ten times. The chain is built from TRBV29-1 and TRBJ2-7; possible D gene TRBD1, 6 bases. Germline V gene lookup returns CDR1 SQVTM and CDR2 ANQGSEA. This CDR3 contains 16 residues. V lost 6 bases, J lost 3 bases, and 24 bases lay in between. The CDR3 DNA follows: TGCAGCGTAATGGGGGCAGGGGCAGTAACCTTCTACGAGCAGTACTTC. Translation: CSVMGAGAVTFYEQYF.

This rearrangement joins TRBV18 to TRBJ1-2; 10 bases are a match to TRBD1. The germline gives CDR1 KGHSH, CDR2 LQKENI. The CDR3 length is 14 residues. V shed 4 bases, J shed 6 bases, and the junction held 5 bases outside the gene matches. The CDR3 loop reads CASSRRGQGHGYTF. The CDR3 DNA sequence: TGTGCCAGCTCACGCCGGGGACAGGGGCATGGCTACACCTTC.

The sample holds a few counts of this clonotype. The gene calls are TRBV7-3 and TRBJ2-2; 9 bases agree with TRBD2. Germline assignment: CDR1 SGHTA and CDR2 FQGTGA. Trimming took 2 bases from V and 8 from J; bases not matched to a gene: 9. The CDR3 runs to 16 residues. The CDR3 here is CASSLESASGTGELFF. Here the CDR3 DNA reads TGTGCCAGCAGCTTAGAGTCGGCTAGCGGGACGGGGGAGCTGTTTTTT.

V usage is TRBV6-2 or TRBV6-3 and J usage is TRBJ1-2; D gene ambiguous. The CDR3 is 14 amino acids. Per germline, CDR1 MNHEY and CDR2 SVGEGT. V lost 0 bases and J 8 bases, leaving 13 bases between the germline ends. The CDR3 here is CASSYSKTQDGYTF. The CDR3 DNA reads TGTGCCAGCAGTTACTCGAAGACTCAGGACGGCTACACCTTC.

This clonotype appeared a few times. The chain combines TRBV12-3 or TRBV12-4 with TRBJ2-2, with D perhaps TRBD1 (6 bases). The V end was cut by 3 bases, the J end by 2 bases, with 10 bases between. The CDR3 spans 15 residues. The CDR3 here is CASSFVGQNTGELFF. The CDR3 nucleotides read TGTGCCAGCAGTTTTGTGGGACAAAACACCGGGGAGCTGTTTTTT.

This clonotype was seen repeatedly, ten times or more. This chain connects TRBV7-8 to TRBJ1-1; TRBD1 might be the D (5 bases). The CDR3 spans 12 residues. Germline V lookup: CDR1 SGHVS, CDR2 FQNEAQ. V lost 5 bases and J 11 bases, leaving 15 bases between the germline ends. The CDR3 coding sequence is TGTGCCAGCAGCCTGGGGGGGGAGTTGGCTTTCTTT. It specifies CASSLGGELAFF.

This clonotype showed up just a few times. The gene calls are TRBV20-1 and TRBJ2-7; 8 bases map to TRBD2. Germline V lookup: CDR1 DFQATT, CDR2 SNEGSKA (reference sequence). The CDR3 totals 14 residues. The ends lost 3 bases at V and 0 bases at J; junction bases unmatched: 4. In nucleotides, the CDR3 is TGCAGTGCTAGCGGGGGGGCTAGCTCCTACGAGCAGTACTTC. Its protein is CSASGGASSYEQYF.

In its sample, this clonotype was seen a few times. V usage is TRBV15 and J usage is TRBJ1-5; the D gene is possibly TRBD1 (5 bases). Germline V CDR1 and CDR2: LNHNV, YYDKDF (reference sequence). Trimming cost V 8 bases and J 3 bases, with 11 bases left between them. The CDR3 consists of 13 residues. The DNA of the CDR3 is TGTGCCACCTCCGACAGATTCAATCAGCCCCAGCATTTT. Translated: CATSDRFNQPQHF. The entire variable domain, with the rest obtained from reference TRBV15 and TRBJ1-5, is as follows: DAMVIQNPRYQVTQFGKPVTLSCSQTLNHNVMYWYQQKSSQAPKLLFHYYDKDFNNEADTPDNFQSRRPNTSFCFLDIRSPGLGDTAMYLCATSDRFNQPQHFGDGTRLSIL.

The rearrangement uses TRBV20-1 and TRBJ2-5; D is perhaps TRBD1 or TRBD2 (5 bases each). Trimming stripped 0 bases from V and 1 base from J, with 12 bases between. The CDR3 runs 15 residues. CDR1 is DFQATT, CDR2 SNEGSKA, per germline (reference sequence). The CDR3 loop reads CSARDYQRGQETQYF. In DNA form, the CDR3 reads TGCAGTGCTAGAGATTACCAGAGGGGCCAAGAGACCCAGTACTTC.

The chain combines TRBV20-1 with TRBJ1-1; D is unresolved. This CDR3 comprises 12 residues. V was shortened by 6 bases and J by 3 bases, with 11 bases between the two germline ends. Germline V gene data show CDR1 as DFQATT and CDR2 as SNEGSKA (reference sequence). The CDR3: CSAAGPYTEAFF. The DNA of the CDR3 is TGCAGTGCCGCCGGGCCGTACACTGAAGCTTTCTTT.

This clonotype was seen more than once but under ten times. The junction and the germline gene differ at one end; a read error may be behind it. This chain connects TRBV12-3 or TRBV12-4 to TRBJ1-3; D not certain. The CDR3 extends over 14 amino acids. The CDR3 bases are TGTGTCAGCAGCGACTCAAACTCTGGAAACACCATATATTTT. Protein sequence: CVSSDSNSGNTIYF.

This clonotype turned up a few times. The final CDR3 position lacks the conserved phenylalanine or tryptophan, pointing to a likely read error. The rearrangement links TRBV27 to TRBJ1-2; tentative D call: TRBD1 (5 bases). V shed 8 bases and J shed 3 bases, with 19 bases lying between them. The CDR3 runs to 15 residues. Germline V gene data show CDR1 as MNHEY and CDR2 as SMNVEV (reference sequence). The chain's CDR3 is CASGPGDLMDYGYTL. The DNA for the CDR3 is TGTGCCAGCGGACCCGGGGACCTGATGGACTATGGCTACACCCTC.

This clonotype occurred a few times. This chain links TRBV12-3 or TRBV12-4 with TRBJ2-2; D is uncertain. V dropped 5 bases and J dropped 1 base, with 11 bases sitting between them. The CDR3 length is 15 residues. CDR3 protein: CASSLGHKNTGELFF. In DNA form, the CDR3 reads TGTGCCAGCAGTCTTGGCCACAAGAACACCGGGGAGCTGTTTTTT.